Presented here are 13 T cell receptor beta chains from one specimen sequenced in a study. TCRdb independently ran MiXCR on the RT-PCR reads; one entry per CDR3 protein. This sample carries roughly 6,000 distinct CDR3 sequences, approximately 90% of them seen once, and the ten largest clones take roughly 7.7%. Input material: memory CD4+ T cells from blood. The receptor source for this set is a female donor in good health, serving as a healthy control.

On this clonotype: This beta chain is an off-target read within a library intended for alpha chains, so its frequency means little. The CDR3 DNA sequence: TGTGCCAGCAGCGTGGCTAGCGGGGTAGGGGAGCAGTTCTTC. It is translated as CASSVASGVGEQFF. The chain is built from TRBV9 and TRBJ2-1; 9 bases are shared with TRBD2. Looked up from germline, CDR1 is SGDLS and CDR2 is YYNGEE. The ends lost 2 bases at V and 10 bases at J; junction bases unmatched: 7. The CDR3 consists of 14 residues.

On this clonotype: A library made for alpha chains picked up this beta chain off target, so its size means little. The chain has TRBV4-3 and TRBJ1-5, with D maybe TRBD1 (6 bases). This CDR3 is 16 amino acids long. Trimming stripped 0 bases from V and 3 bases from J, with 12 bases between. Per germline, CDR1 LGHNA and CDR2 YSLEER. The CDR3 loop reads CASSQEWSGDNQPQHF. CDR3 coding DNA: TGCGCCAGCAGCCAAGAATGGTCAGGGGACAATCAGCCCCAGCATTTT.

Remarks on this clonotype: Because the library targeted alpha chains, this beta chain is an off-target read whose size means little. The V call is TRBV5-1, the J call TRBJ1-1; no clear D gene. CDR1 and CDR2 (germline): SGHRS, YFSETQ. V lost 1 base to trimming and J lost 1 base, with 5 bases between them. CDR3 length equals 13 residues. The CDR3 DNA follows: TGCGCCAGCAGCTTGCATAGGAACACTGAAGCTTTCTTT. Its translation: CASSLHRNTEAFF.

About this clonotype itself: This beta chain is a stray sequence in a library constructed for alpha chains; its clone size is not meaningful. The rearrangement joins TRBV20-1 to TRBJ2-3; D might be TRBD2 (7 bases). Germline V gives CDR1 DFQATT, CDR2 SNEGSKA (reference sequence). V was clipped by 3 bases and J by 2 bases, with 18 bases between them. This CDR3 comprises 16 residues. CDR3 in DNA: TGCAGTGCTAGCGGGGGCGGGAGAAAGTTCACAGATACGCAGTATTTT. Its translation is CSASGGGRKFTDTQYF.

Of note for this clonotype: This beta chain is an off-target read within a library intended for alpha chains, so its frequency means little. V usage is TRBV20-1 and J usage is TRBJ1-1; TRBD1 agrees at 7 bases. Looked up from germline, CDR1 is DFQATT and CDR2 is SNEGSKA (reference sequence). V shed 4 bases and J 5 bases; nucleotides not matched to a gene: 13. CDR3 length equals 15 residues. The CDR3 DNA follows: TGCAGTGCTACACCTCCGGGACAGCGACCAACTGAAGCTTTCTTT. Protein sequence: CSATPPGQRPTEAFF.

This clonotype appeared once. This beta chain came through as a stray read in a library set up for alpha chains, and its size says little. This chain's CDR3 is CASNPVEDEQFF. CDR3 nucleotides: TGTGCCAGCAACCCCGTGGAGGATGAGCAGTTCTTC. The V gene is TRBV7-9, the J gene TRBJ2-1, with D possibly matching TRBD2 (5 bases). The CDR3 is 12 amino acids. Germline V CDR1 and CDR2: SEHNR, FQNEAQ (reference sequence). The V gene lost 7 bases and the J gene lost 8 bases, with 12 bases spanning the gap.

Comments on this clonotype: With the library built for alpha chains, this beta chain is off target and its frequency is not meaningful. The gene calls are TRBV20-1 and TRBJ2-5; D not certain. The CDR3 loop spans 13 amino acids. The germline CDR1 and CDR2 sequences are DFQATT and SNEGSKA (reference sequence). Trimming took 5 bases from V and 1 from J, leaving 11 bases between them. The DNA of the CDR3 is TGCAGTGCTCCTCCGGCACCCCAAGAGACCCAGTACTTC. It translates to CSAPPAPQETQYF.

This clonotype has a single count. This beta chain lies outside the target of a library built for alpha chains; its clone size means little. The V and J genes are TRBV6-5 and TRBJ1-5; D is uncertain. This CDR3 region has 13 residues. The ends were cut back, 3 bases at V and 5 bases at J, with 8 bases in the middle. Germline CDR1 is MNHEY and CDR2 is SVGAGI. CDR3 nucleotide sequence: TGTGCCAGCAGTTATGGGATAGATCAGCCCCAGCATTTT. Protein: CASSYGIDQPQHF.

Turning to this clonotype: A library prepared for alpha chains yielded this beta chain as an off-target read; its size is of little meaning. This chain connects TRBV27 to TRBJ2-1, with D possibly matching TRBD1 (6 bases). The germline V gene has CDR1 MNHEY and CDR2 SMNVEV (reference sequence). The CDR3 covers 18 residues. Trimming cost V 4 bases and J 0 bases, with 19 bases left between them. The CDR3 loop is CASSSPVRGRGSYNEQFF. Here the CDR3 DNA reads TGTGCCAGCAGTTCCCCCGTCAGGGGAAGGGGCTCCTACAATGAGCAGTTCTTC.

With respect to this clonotype: For a library built for alpha chains, this beta chain is a stray read; little rests on its size. This chain uses TRBV27 with TRBJ1-2, with D possibly being TRBD1 (6 bases). V lost 6 bases, J lost 9 bases, and 14 bases lay in between. Germline CDR1 reads MNHEY; CDR2 reads SMNVEV (reference sequence). This CDR3 is built from 12 residues. The CDR3 sequence is CASSIGGMSYTF. The CDR3 nucleotides are TGTGCCAGCAGCATAGGGGGAATGAGCTACACCTTC.

Regarding this clonotype: A library made for alpha chains picked up this beta chain off target, so its size means little. CDR3 sequence reads: CASSLVLSPVHPGNTIYF. The DNA for the CDR3 is TGCGCCAGCAGCTTGGTTCTCTCTCCGGTGCACCCTGGAAACACCATATATTTT. The chain is built from TRBV5-1 and TRBJ1-3; D is undetermined. Germline assignment: CDR1 SGHRS and CDR2 YFSETQ. V was clipped by 0 bases and J by 2 bases, with 18 bases between them. The CDR3 is 18 residues long.

This clonotype was observed a handful of times. This beta chain appears as a stray read in a library generated for alpha chains; its size is not informative. The rearrangement uses TRBV4-2 and TRBJ2-2; D unresolved. This CDR3 is built from 14 residues. In germline, CDR1 is LGHNA, CDR2 YNFKEQ. Trimming took off 5 bases at V and 0 bases at J, with 7 bases between the two ends. DNA of the CDR3: TGTGCCAGCAGCTCGGTAACGAACACCGGGGAGCTGTTTTTT. Translated: CASSSVTNTGELFF.

Points on this clonotype: This beta chain is an unintended read in a library built for alpha chains; its size means little. The chain carries TRBV12-3 or TRBV12-4 and TRBJ2-7; TRBD1 agrees at 7 bases. J gave up 3 bases and V 11 bases, and 4 bases lay outside the gene matches. The CDR3 is 11 amino acids. The CDR3 DNA follows: TGTGCCTCGGGACAGTACTACGAGCAGTACTTC. Protein product: CASGQYYEQYF.